Following are 2 T cell receptor beta chains from one sample sequenced in a study of tumor-infiltrating lymphocytes in primary liver carcinoma. Co-extracting RNA and DNA was done with roughly 17-32 mg of unsorted bulk tissue as input. Total RNA (around 0.45 ug) served as template for TCR beta cDNA synthesis primed by a constant-region primer. ARM-PCR was slightly modified, and three nested multiplex PCR rounds with it gave rise to the TCR beta libraries. Primers for the first two PCR rounds were TRBV1-TRBV30 forward primers and a C-beta reverse primer (roughly 10 cycles per round). TCRdb called the multiplex PCR reads again in MiXCR, with one record for every CDR3 protein. The data contain 40,000 to 45,000 distinct CDR3 sequences, approximately 70% of them singletons. The sequencing sample was made of liver tumor tissue from sampling region 2. Subset in this sample: tumor region T2, inferior pole. Receptor source: a man in his forties with primary liver carcinoma and hepatitis B virus infection.

This clonotype was recorded many times. A clone one base away is much larger, so this may be a read error. The chain is built from TRBV29-1 and TRBJ1-1; D may be TRBD1 (5 bases). The V end was cut by 4 bases, the J end by 0 bases, with 12 bases between. The CDR3 is 14 amino acids. Germline CDR1 SQVTM, CDR2 ANQGSEA. The CDR3 DNA reads TGCAGCGTTGCATCCACAGGCATGAACACTGAAGCTTTCTTT. Translated: CSVASTGMNTEAFF.

Regarding this clonotype: A read error may produce the germline difference seen at one junction end. This chain links TRBV6-2 or TRBV6-3 with TRBJ2-1; D is unclear. From germline, CDR1 is MNHEY and CDR2 SVGEGT. This CDR3 has 15 residues. CDR3 residues: CASRLPQASYNERFF. The CDR3 region has the DNA TGTGCCAGCAGATTGCCTCAAGCGTCCTACAATGAGCGGTTCTTC.